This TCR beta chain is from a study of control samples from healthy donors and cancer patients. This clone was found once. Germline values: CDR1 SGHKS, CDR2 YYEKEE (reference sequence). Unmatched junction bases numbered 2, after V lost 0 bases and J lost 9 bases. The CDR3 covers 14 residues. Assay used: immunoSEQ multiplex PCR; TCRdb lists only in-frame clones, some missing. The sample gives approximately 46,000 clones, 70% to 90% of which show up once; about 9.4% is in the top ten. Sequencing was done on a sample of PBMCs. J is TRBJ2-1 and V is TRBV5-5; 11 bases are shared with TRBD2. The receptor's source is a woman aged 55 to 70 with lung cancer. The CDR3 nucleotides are TGTGCCAGCAGCTTGGTTCTAGCGGGAGGTGAGCAGTTCTTC. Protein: CASSLVLAGGEQFF.